Shown below are 21 T cell receptor beta chains from a single sample sequenced in a study of blood T cells in healthy people across ages. A J-beta primer mix and a sample-barcoded 5' primer were used in a second PCR of about 6 to 12 cycles. TCRdb called the 5' RACE reads again in MiXCR, with one record for every CDR3 protein. The data hold around 800,000 distinct CDR3 sequences, with approximately 48% observed a single time. The material sequenced was blood. The receptors derive from a man aged 55 to 70 in good health.

Ten or more counts support this clonotype. The chain employs TRBV20-1 and TRBJ2-7, with D possibly TRBD2 on 8 matching bases. This CDR3 is built from 15 residues. CDR1 and CDR2 from the germline V gene are DFQATT and SNEGSKA (reference sequence). V was clipped by 1 base and J by 2 bases, with 15 bases between them. This CDR3 is CSARGGRTGAYEQYF. CDR3 in DNA: TGCAGTGCTAGAGGCGGGAGGACAGGTGCCTACGAGCAGTACTTC.

This rearrangement joins TRBV6-5 to TRBJ1-2; perhaps TRBD1 as D (6 bases). The CDR3 totals 13 residues. Trimming took off 5 bases at V and 8 bases at J, with 15 bases between the two ends. Germline V CDR1 and CDR2: MNHEY, SVGAGI. CDR3 DNA: TGTGCCAGCAGTCATCCACAGGGAAAGGGCTACACCTTC. Translated, it gives CASSHPQGKGYTF.

This clonotype was detected only a few times. This rearrangement joins TRBV20-1 to TRBJ2-7; 9 positions agree with TRBD1. The J call may be wrong; the DNA end is better matched by TRBJ2-4. There are 13 residues in the CDR3. Per the germline V gene, CDR1 is DFQATT and CDR2 is SNEGSKA (reference sequence). The DNA for the CDR3 is TGCAGGGAAGACAGGGGGTTCGAGAGCATTCAGTACTTC. Translated, it gives CREDRGFESIQYF.

As DNA, the CDR3 is TGCAGTGCTACTGCGGGAGCCCAGAATGAAAAACTGTTTTTT. It specifies CSATAGAQNEKLFF. V and J are TRBV20-1 and TRBJ1-4; D gene uncertain. Germline CDR1 reads DFQATT; CDR2 reads SNEGSKA (reference sequence). The CDR3 totals 14 residues. Deletions cut 4 bases from V and 5 bases from J, with 14 bases between.

The chain uses TRBV12-5 and TRBJ2-1, with D tentatively TRBD1 (5 bases). The CDR3 is made up of 14 amino acids. The ends were cut back, 3 bases at V and 4 bases at J, with 10 bases in the middle. CDR1 is LGHNT and CDR2 is FRNRAP in the germline V gene. CDR3 sequence reads: CASGFQGQYNEQFF. CDR3 bases: TGTGCTAGTGGTTTCCAGGGCCAATACAATGAGCAGTTCTTC.

The gene calls are TRBV9 and TRBJ1-2; the D is unclear. The CDR3 extends over 13 amino acids. CDR1 SGDLS and CDR2 YYNGEE come from the germline V gene. Between the trimmed V and J ends, which lost 7 bases and 8 bases, there was a span of 18 bases. The CDR3 bases are TGTGCCAGCCGCGGGGATGACCGGGGAGGCTACACCTTC. This codes for CASRGDDRGGYTF. The full variable domain, in which reference TRBV9 and TRBJ1-2 provide the parts outside the CDR3, is DSGVTQTPKHLITATGQRVTLRCSPRSGDLSVYWYQQSLDQGLQFLIQYYNGEERAKGNILERFSAQQFPDLHSELNLSSLELGDSALYFCASRGDDRGGYTFGSGTRLTVV.

At least ten counts were recorded for this clonotype. The chain links TRBV7-2 to TRBJ2-6; no reliable D call. The CDR3 sequence is 14 residues long. Germline CDR1 SGHTA, CDR2 FQGNSA. Trimming left V 8 bases short and J 2 bases short, with 10 bases between. CDR3 coding DNA: TGTGCCAGCCATCGAGTGACTGGGGCCAACGTCCTGACTTTC. Translating gives CASHRVTGANVLTF.

This clonotype was recorded only once. One junction end does not reproduce the germline sequence, and a read error may be involved. V and J are TRBV6-5 and TRBJ1-6, with 7 bases identical to TRBD1. CDR3 length: 18 residues. CDR1 is MNHEY and CDR2 is SVGAGI in the germline V gene. As DNA, the CDR3 is TGTGCCAGCAGTTACTCATTCGACAGGGCCAGCTATAATTCACCCCCCCACTTT. This sequence encodes CASSYSFDRASYNSPPHF.

The V gene is TRBV12-3 or TRBV12-4, the J gene TRBJ2-5; D remains ambiguous. The CDR3 is 12 amino acids. V shed 8 bases and J shed 5 bases, with 12 bases lying between them. CDR3 region: CASGRVDETQYF. For the CDR3, the DNA is TGTGCCAGCGGTCGAGTAGATGAGACCCAGTACTTC.

This chain uses TRBV20-1 with TRBJ2-7; no clear D gene. The V end lost 6 bases, the J end lost 7 bases, and 13 bases lay between the germline ends. The CDR3 has 11 amino acids. CDR1 and CDR2 from the germline V gene are DFQATT and SNEGSKA (reference sequence). The chain's CDR3 is CSASAYNEQYF. Written as DNA, the CDR3 is TGCAGTGCCTCAGCCTACAATGAGCAGTACTTC.

The chain has TRBV28 and TRBJ2-5; weak D call: TRBD2 (5 bases). Looked up from germline, CDR1 is MDHEN and CDR2 is SYDVKM. The CDR3 covers 13 residues. Trimming stripped 3 bases from V and 3 bases from J, with 8 bases between. Here the CDR3 DNA reads TGTGCCAGCAGTTTCGGACTTGAAGAGACCCAGTACTTC. It yields the protein CASSFGLEETQYF.

This clonotype appeared a few times. V usage is TRBV29-1 and J usage is TRBJ2-3, with 7 nucleotides matching TRBD2. The trim removed 2 bases at V and 10 bases at J, leaving 3 bases unmatched. This CDR3 spans 11 amino acids. CDR1 SQVTM and CDR2 ANQGSEA come from the germline V gene. CDR3 sequence reads: CSVEWGGSQYF. CDR3 DNA: TGCAGCGTTGAATGGGGGGGATCGCAGTATTTT.

The chain employs TRBV28 and TRBJ1-6; D is ambiguous. Trimming removed 8 bases from V and 0 bases from J, with 14 bases in between. The CDR3 has 16 residues. Germline V gene data show CDR1 as MDHEN and CDR2 as SYDVKM. CDR3 sequence (DNA): TGTGCCAGCCTCCATAGGGTTGGCTCCTATAATTCACCCCTCCACTTT. It translates to CASLHRVGSYNSPLHF.

This clonotype was seen only a few times. The CDR3 region has the DNA TGTGCCAGCAGCCTGAAGGGGGGCGATAGGGATGAGCAGTACTTC. Protein product: CASSLKGGDRDEQYF. The chain links TRBV7-6 to TRBJ2-7, with D perhaps assigned TRBD1 or TRBD2 (6 bases each). Trimming stripped 5 bases from V and 7 bases from J, with 21 bases between. Germline V gene lookup returns CDR1 SGHVS and CDR2 FNYEAQ. The CDR3 runs to 15 residues.

The chain recombines TRBV28 with TRBJ2-7, with unresolved D. V lost 6 bases, J lost 2 bases, and 8 bases lay in between. Per the germline V gene, CDR1 is MDHEN and CDR2 is SYDVKM. This CDR3 is 12 amino acids long. This CDR3 reads CASRNRAYEQYF. CDR3 bases: TGTGCCAGCAGAAACCGGGCCTACGAGCAGTACTTC.

This clonotype has more than one count but fewer than ten. CDR3 residues: CASSLGRHNSPLHF. The CDR3 DNA sequence: TGTGCCAGCAGCCTCGGACGGCATAATTCACCCCTCCACTTT. The J gene is TRBJ1-6, the V gene TRBV7-3; D unclear. V lost 5 bases to trimming and J lost 5 bases, with 10 bases between them. Germline V gene data show CDR1 as SGHTA and CDR2 as FQGTGA. This CDR3 has 14 residues.

The J gene is TRBJ2-5, the V gene TRBV7-2, with D unclear. Matching the DNA end better, TRBJ2-7 makes the J call doubtful. Germline V gene sequence: CDR1 SGHTA, CDR2 FQGNSA. This CDR3 is built from 13 residues. Here the CDR3 DNA reads TGTGCCAGCACCCACTTTAGGGCCTACGAGCAGTACTTC. It is translated as CASTHFRAYEQYF.

Here the CDR3 DNA reads TGTGCCAGCAGCCCCACAGGGGTCCCCTACTCTGGGGCCAACGTCCTGACTTTC. Translation gives CASSPTGVPYSGANVLTF. The chain combines TRBV11-1 with TRBJ2-6, with 7 bases matching TRBD1. V lost 5 bases to trimming and J lost 0 bases; unmatched junction nucleotides: 10. Germline V gene lookup returns CDR1 SGHAT and CDR2 FQDESV (reference sequence). The CDR3 covers 18 residues. The whole variable domain, filled in from reference TRBV11-1 and TRBJ2-6, reads EAEVAQSPRYKITEKSQAVAFWCDPISGHATLYWYRQILGQGPELLVQFQDESVVDDSQLPKDRFSAERLKGVDSTLKIQPAELGDSAMYLCASSPTGVPYSGANVLTFGAGSRLTVL.

This clonotype showed up just a few times. The V gene is TRBV7-2, the J gene TRBJ2-7; D gene uncertain. There are 13 residues in the CDR3. CDR1 and CDR2 (germline): SGHTA, FQGNSA. Between the trimmed V and J ends, which lost 3 bases and 0 bases, there was a span of 6 bases. The CDR3 DNA reads as TGTGCCAGCAGCTTTAGTATCTCCTACGAGCAGTACTTC. It is translated as CASSFSISYEQYF.

V and J are TRBV6-2 or TRBV6-3 and TRBJ2-3; D is unclear. Per germline, CDR1 MNHEY and CDR2 SVGEGT. V shed 6 bases and J shed 0 bases, with 13 bases lying between them. The CDR3 extends over 15 amino acids. This CDR3 reads CASSQRLFSTDTQYF. The CDR3 DNA reads as TGTGCCAGCAGCCAGCGACTCTTTAGCACAGATACGCAGTATTTT.

This clonotype has only a few counts. The V call is TRBV29-1, the J call TRBJ2-1; 9 nucleotides line up with TRBD1. Trimming removed 7 bases from V and 7 bases from J; junction bases left unmatched: 8. This CDR3 contains 13 residues. From germline, CDR1 is SQVTM and CDR2 ANQGSEA. The CDR3 DNA reads TGCAGCGCCGACAGGGGGGCTATTAATGAGCAGTTCTTC. Amino acid sequence: CSADRGAINEQFF.